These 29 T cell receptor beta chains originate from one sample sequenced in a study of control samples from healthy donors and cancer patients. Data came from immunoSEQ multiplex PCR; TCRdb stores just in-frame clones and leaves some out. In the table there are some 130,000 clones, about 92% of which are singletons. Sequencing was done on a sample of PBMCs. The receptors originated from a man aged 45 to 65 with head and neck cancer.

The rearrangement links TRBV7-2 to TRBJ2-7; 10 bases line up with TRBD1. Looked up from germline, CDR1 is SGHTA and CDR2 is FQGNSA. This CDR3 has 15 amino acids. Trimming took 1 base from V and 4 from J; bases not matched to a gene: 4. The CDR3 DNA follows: TGTGCCAGCAGCTTAGTCGGGACAGGGGTATACGAGCAGTACTTC. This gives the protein CASSLVGTGVYEQYF.

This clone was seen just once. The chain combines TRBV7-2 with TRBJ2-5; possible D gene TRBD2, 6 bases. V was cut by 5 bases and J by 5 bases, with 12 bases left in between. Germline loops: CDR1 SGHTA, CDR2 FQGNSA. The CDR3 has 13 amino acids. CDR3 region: CASSGRLGETQYF. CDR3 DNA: TGTGCCAGCAGCGGACGACTAGGGGAGACCCAGTACTTC.

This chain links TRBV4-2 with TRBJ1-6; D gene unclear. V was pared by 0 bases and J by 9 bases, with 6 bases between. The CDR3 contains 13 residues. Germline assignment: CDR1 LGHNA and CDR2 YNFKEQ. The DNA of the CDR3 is TGTGCCAGCAGCCAAGAGGTAATTTCACCCCTCCACTTT. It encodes CASSQEVISPLHF.

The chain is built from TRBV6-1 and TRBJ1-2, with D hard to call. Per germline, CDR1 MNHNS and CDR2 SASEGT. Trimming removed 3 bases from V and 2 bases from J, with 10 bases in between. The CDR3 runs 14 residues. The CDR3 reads CASSEAGQNYGYTF. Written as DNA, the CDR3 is TGTGCCAGCAGTGAGGCTGGTCAAAACTATGGCTACACCTTC.

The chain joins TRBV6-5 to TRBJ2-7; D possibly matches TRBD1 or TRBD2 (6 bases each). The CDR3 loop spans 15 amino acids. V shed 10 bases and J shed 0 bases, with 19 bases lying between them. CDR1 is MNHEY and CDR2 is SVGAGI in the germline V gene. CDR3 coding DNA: TGTGCCACCACACCTCGGGGGCCGAGCTCCTACGAGCAGTACTTC. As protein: CATTPRGPSSYEQYF.

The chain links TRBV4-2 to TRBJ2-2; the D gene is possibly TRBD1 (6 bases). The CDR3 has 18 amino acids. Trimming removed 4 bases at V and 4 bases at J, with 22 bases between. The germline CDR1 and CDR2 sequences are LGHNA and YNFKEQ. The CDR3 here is CASSLMTGKASGTGELFF. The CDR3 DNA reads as TGTGCCAGCAGCCTCATGACAGGCAAAGCATCGGGCACCGGGGAGCTGTTTTTT.

This CDR3 is CATSRDSLRGYTF. Here the CDR3 DNA reads TGTGCCACCAGTAGAGACAGCCTCAGGGGCTACACCTTC. The chain carries TRBV24-1 and TRBJ1-2, with D perhaps TRBD1 (5 bases). Trimming cost V 6 bases and J 8 bases, with 15 bases left between them. The CDR3 consists of 13 residues. Looked up from germline, CDR1 is KGHDR and CDR2 is SFDVKD.

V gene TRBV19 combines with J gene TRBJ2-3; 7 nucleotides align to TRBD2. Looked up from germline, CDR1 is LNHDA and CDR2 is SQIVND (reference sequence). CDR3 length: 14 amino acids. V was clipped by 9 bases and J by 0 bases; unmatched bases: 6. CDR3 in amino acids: CASKLAVSTDTQYF. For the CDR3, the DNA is TGTGCCAGCAAGCTAGCGGTAAGCACAGATACGCAGTATTTT.

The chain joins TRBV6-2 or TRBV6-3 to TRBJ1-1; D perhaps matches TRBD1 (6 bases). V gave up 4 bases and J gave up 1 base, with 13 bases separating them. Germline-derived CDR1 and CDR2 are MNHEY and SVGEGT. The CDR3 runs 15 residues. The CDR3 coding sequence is TGTGCCAGCAGTTTCATGGGACACGAGAACACTGAAGCTTTCTTT. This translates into CASSFMGHENTEAFF.

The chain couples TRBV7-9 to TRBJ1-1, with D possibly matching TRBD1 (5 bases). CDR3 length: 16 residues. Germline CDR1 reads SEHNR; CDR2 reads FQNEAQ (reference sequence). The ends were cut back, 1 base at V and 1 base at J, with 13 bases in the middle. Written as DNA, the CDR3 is TGTGCCAGCAGCTTAGTTGCGGGGCGGGGGAACACTGAAGCTTTCTTT. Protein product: CASSLVAGRGNTEAFF.

The CDR3 loop reads CASSRLAGEQYF. The DNA of the CDR3 is TGTGCCAGCAGCCGACTAGCGGGCGAGCAGTACTTC. This sequence joins TRBV12-3 or TRBV12-4 and TRBJ2-7; 10 bases are shared with TRBD2. This CDR3 is built from 12 residues. V dropped 6 bases and J dropped 6; count of bases not matched to a gene: 2.

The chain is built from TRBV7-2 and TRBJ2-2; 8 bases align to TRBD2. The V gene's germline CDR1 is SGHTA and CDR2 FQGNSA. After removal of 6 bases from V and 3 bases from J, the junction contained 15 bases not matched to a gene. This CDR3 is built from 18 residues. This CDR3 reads CASSSLGRRGAHTGELFF. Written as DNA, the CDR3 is TGTGCCAGCAGTTCTCTAGGCCGGCGGGGGGCCCACACCGGGGAGCTGTTTTTT.

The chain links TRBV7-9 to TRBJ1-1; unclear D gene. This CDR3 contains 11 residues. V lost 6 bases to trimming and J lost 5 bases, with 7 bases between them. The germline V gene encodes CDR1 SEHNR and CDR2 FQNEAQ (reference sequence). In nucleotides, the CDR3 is TGTGCCAGCAGTTACCCGACTGAAGCTTTCTTT. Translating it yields CASSYPTEAFF. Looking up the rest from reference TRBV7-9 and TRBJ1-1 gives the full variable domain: DTGVSQNPRHKITKRGQNVTFRCDPISEHNRLYWYRQTLGQGPEFLTYFQNEAQLEKSRLLSDRFSAERPKGSFSTLEIQRTEQGDSAMYLCASSYPTEAFFGQGTRLTVV.

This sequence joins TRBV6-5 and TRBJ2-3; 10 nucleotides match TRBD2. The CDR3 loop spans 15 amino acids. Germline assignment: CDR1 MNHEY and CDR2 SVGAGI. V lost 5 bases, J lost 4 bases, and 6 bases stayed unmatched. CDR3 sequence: CASSSGGAGADTQYF. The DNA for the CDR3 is TGTGCCAGCAGTAGCGGGGGGGCCGGGGCAGATACGCAGTATTTT.

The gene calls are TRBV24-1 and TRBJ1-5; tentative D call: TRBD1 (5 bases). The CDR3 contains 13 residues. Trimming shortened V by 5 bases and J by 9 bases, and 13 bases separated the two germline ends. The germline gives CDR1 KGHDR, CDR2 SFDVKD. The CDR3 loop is CATSAQGLGPQHF. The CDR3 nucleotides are TGTGCCACCAGTGCCCAGGGACTGGGGCCCCAGCATTTT.

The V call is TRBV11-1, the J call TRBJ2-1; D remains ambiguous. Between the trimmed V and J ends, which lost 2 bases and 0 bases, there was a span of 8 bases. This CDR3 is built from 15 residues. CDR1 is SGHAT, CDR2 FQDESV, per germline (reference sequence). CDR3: CASSLLQVSYNEQFF. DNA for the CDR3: TGTGCCAGCAGCTTATTGCAGGTCTCCTACAATGAGCAGTTCTTC. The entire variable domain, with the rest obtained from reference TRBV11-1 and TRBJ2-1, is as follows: EAEVAQSPRYKITEKSQAVAFWCDPISGHATLYWYRQILGQGPELLVQFQDESVVDDSQLPKDRFSAERLKGVDSTLKIQPAELGDSAMYLCASSLLQVSYNEQFFGPGTRLTVL.

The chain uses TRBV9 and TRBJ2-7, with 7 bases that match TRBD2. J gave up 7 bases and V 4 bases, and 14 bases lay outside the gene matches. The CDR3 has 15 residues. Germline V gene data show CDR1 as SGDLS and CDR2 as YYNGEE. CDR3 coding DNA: TGTGCCAGCAGCCAGGGCGGGGGTTCACTAGGGGAGCAGTACTTC. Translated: CASSQGGGSLGEQYF.

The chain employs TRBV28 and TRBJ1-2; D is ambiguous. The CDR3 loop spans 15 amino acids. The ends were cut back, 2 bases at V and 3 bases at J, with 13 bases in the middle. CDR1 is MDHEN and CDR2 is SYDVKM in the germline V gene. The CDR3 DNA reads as TGTGCCAGCAGTTTAACGGGCAGCGCCTACTATGGCTACACCTTC. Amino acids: CASSLTGSAYYGYTF.

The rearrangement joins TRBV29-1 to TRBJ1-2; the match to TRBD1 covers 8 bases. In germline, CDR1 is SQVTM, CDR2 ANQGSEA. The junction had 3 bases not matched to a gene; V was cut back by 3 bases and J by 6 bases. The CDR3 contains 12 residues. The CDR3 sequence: CSVESGGHGYTF. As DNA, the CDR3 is TGCAGCGTTGAGTCAGGGGGCCATGGCTACACCTTC.

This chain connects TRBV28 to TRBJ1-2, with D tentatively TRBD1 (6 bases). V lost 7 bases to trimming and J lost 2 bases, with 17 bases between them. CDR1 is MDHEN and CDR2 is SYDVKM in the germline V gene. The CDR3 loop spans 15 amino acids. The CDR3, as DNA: TGTGCCAGCACCATATTGGACAGAAAAAACTATGGCTACACCTTC. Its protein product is CASTILDRKNYGYTF.

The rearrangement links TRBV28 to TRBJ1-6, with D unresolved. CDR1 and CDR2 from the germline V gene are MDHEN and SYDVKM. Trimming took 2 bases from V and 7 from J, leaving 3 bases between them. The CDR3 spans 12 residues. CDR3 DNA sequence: TGTGCCAGCAGTTTAGGGAATTCACCCCTCCACTTT. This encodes CASSLGNSPLHF.

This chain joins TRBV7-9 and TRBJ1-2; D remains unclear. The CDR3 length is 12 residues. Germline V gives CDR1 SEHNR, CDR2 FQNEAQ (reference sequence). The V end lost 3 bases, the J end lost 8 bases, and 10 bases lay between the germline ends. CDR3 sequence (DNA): TGTGCCAGCAGCTTCGGAGCAGGCGGCTACACCTTC. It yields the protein CASSFGAGGYTF. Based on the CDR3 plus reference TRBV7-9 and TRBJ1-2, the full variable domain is DTGVSQNPRHKITKRGQNVTFRCDPISEHNRLYWYRQTLGQGPEFLTYFQNEAQLEKSRLLSDRFSAERPKGSFSTLEIQRTEQGDSAMYLCASSFGAGGYTFGSGTRLTVV.

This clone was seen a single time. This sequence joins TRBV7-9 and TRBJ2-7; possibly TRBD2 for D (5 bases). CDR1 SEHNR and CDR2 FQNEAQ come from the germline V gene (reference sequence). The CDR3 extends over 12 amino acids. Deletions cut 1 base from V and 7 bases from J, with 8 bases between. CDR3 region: CASSLEGREQYF. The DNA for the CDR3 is TGTGCCAGCAGCTTAGAAGGGAGAGAGCAGTACTTC.

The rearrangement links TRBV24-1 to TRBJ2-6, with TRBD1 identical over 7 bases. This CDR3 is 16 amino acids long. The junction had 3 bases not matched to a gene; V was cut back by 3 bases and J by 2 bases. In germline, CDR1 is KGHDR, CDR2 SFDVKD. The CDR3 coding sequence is TGTGCCACCAGTGATGGTACAGGGGCTGGGGCCAACGTCCTGACTTTC. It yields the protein CATSDGTGAGANVLTF.

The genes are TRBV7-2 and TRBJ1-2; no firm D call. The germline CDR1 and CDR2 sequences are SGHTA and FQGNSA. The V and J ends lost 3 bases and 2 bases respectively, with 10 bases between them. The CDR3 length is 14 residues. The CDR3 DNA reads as TGTGCCAGCAGCTTGGAACTTTCGAACTATGGCTACACCTTC. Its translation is CASSLELSNYGYTF. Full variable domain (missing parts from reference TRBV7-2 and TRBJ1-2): GAGVSQSPSNKVTEKGKDVELRCDPISGHTALYWYRQSLGQGLEFLIYFQGNSAPDKSGLPSDRFSAERTGGSVSTLTIQRTQQEDSAVYLCASSLELSNYGYTFGSGTRLTVV.

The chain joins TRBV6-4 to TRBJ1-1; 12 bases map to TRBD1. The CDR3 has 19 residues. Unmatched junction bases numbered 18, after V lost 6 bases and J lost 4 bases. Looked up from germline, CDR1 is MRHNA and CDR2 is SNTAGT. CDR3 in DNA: TGTGCCAGCAGGACTGCTCGGGACAGGGGGCGTGAGTTCGTCACTGAAGCTTTCTTT. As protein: CASRTARDRGREFVTEAFF.

CDR3 region: CASTRGDYSTDTQYF. The CDR3 DNA reads TGTGCCAGCACCAGGGGGGACTACAGCACAGATACGCAGTATTTT. The chain combines TRBV7-9 with TRBJ2-3; D could derive from TRBD1 or TRBD2 (7 bases each). Trimming stripped 7 bases from V and 0 bases from J, with 14 bases between. This CDR3 has 15 amino acids. CDR1 is SEHNR, CDR2 FQNEAQ, per germline (reference sequence).

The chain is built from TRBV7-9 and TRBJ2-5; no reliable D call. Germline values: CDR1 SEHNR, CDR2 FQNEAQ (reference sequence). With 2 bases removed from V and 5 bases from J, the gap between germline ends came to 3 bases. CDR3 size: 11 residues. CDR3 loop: CASSLYETQYF. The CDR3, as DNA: TGTGCCAGCAGCTTATACGAGACCCAGTACTTC.

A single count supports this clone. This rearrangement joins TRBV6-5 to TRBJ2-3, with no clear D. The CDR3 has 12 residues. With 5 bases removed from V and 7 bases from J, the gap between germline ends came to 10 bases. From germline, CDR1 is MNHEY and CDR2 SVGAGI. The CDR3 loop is CASSLGPYTQYF. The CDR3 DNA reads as TGTGCCAGCAGTCTGGGTCCCTATACGCAGTATTTT.